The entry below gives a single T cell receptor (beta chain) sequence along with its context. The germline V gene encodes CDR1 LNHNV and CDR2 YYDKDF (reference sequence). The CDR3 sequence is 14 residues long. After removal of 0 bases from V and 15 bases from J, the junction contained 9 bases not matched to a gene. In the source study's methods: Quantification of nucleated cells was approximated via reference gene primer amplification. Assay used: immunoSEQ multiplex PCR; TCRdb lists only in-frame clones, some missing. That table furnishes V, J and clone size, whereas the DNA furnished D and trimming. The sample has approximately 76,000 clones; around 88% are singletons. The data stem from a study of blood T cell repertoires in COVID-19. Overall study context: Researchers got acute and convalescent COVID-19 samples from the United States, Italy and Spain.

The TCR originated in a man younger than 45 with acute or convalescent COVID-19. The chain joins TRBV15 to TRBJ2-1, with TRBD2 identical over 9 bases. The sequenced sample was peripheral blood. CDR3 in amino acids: CATSRDLRREGGFF. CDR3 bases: TGTGCCACCAGCAGAGATCTAAGGCGGGAGGGCGGGTTCTTC.